This T cell receptor (beta chain) was sequenced for a study of blood T cell repertoires in COVID-19 (dated by TCRdb to about 2020). Concerning the study at large: Samples covering the acute and convalescent phases of COVID-19 were provided by collaborators in the United States, Italy and Spain. The repertoires were released in a freely available public database meant as a resource for research on the immune response to SARS-CoV-2. Deeply sampled blood TCRbeta repertoires from subjects exposed to, actively infected with, or recovered from COVID-19 were included in the dataset. Samples were obtained from the ongoing ImmuneRACE study (first 160 participants) and from about 1,300 subjects provided by 6 global collaborators. Sample metadata almost always included a de-identified subject ID, COVID-19 status, age in years and sex. The material from the prospective study consisted of cDNA or gDNA derived from T cells, B-cell-depleted T cells, or PBMCs. HLA class I and class II types, where available, came from metadata supplied by the sample provider rather than from assay-based typing. What the research found in general, with its limitations: How much clinical and demographic metadata was included differed by source and by participant, and the metadata was provided uncurated.

TCRbeta CDR3 regions were amplified from genomic DNA using the immunoSEQ Assay, a bias-controlled multiplex PCR. The paper's processing steps were these. The number of nucleated cells in each sample was estimated by amplification of reference gene primers within the assay. To quantify the absolute abundance of each unique TCRbeta CDR3 rearrangement, sequence reads were collapsed and filtered. Productive Simpson clonality was computed per sample as the square root of Simpson's diversity index over productive rearrangements. Entries here come from immuneACCESS through TCRdb and include only in-frame sequences with V and J called. Some clones fail to appear in such tables; in the studies checked, an unresolved V gene covers under half of the shortfall, and the cause of the remainder is unknown. The D gene and trimming were derived from the DNA, and the V and J assignments and clone size from that table. The table for this sample lists approximately 400,000 clones; approximately 90% of them were counted only once. Clones ranked in the top ten supply 0.7% to 0.95% of the sample.

In the prospective study, participants were about 18 to 95 years old, resided in about two dozen geographic areas of the United States, and were enrolled through a virtual design. To assign participants to cohorts, the prospective study relied on clinical history that participants themselves reported in a screening survey and a study questionnaire. Exposed participants had been in contact with someone with a PCR-confirmed or clinician-diagnosed COVID-19 case within 2 weeks of study entry. Mobile phlebotomists in the prospective study collected whole blood, serum and a nasopharyngeal or oropharyngeal swab from every participant. Additional blood draws and questionnaires over an approximately 2-month period could optionally be provided by prospective study participants. Blood samples from the prospective study were shipped frozen or at room temperature prior to DNA extraction. This clone was seen a single time. This receptor's antigen is unknown. No clone much larger than this one lies a single base away; base qualities are absent.

V gives up 5 bases and J gives up 7 bases, and the segment between their germline ends measures 15 bases. The germline V gene encodes CDR1 SGHVS and CDR2 FQNEAQ. The cysteine opens and the phenylalanine closes a CDR3 of 14 amino acids. The DNA shown is the 42-base CDR3, in frame from base 1. The sequence links TRBV7-8 to TRBJ1-5; the D gene is perhaps TRBD1, on 5 matching bases. This clonotype was obtained from a woman aged 35 to 49 who had been exposed to COVID-19. The specimen sequenced was PBMCs or T cells enriched from blood (not recorded which). The nucleotide sequence is TGTGCCAGCAGCCCCCAGGGTCCTGGACAGCCCCAGCATTTT. Protein translation: CASSPQGPGQPQHF.